Sequencing of this TCR beta chain was carried out in a study of shared clonotypes between healthy human individuals. Findings and caveats of the study: Naive subsets generally had larger estimated richness than memory subsets.

Using 200 ng DNA, some 30,000 T cell genomes, the sorted-subset replicate PCRs were run. Profiling relied on immunoSEQ multiplex PCR, and the TCRdb table lists in-frame clones only, not all of them. The sample has some 2,000,000 clones; more than 90% are singletons. Concerning this clone: The antigen is undetermined.

CDR3 length: 14 amino acids. Germline-derived CDR1 and CDR2 are WNHNN and SYGVQD (reference sequence). Trimming shortened V by 3 bases and J by 5 bases, and 14 bases separated the two germline ends. The sample was naive CD4+ T cells sorted from blood. Specified subset: CD45RA+ positively selected. This chain joins TRBV10-1 and TRBJ2-7, with D uncertain. This TCR derives from a man younger than 35 in good health. The CDR3 loop reads CASSESLDQDEQYF. DNA for the CDR3: TGCGCCAGCAGTGAAAGCCTAGATCAGGACGAGCAGTACTTC.